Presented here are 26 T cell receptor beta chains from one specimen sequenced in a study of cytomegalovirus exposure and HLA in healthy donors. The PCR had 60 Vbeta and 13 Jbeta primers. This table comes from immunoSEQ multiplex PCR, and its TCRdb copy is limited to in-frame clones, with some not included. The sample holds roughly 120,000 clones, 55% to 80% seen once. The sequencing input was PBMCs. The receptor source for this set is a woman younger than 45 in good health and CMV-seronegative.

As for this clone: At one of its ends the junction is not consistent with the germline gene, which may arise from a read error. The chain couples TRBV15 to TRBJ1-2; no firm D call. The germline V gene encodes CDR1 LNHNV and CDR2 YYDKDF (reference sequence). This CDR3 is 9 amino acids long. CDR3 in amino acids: CATSRVGPF. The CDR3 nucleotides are TGTGCCACCAGCAGAGTTGGGCCCTTC.

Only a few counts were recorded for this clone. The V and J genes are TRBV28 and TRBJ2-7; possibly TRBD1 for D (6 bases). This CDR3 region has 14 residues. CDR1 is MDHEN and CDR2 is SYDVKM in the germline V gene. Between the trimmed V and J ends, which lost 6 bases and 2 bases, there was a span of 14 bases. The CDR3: CASRRGTPTYEQYF. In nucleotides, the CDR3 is TGTGCCAGCAGAAGAGGGACACCAACCTACGAGCAGTACTTC.

In DNA form, the CDR3 reads TGCGCCAGCAGCTTGGCACCGGTCTCTGCCAGGGGGGAGACCCAGTACTTC. Translated, it gives CASSLAPVSARGETQYF. The chain employs TRBV5-1 and TRBJ2-5; 7 nucleotides line up with TRBD1. Germline V gene data show CDR1 as SGHRS and CDR2 as YFSETQ. This CDR3 comprises 17 residues. The V gene end was trimmed by 0 bases and the J gene end by 5 bases; junction bases not matched to a gene: 13.

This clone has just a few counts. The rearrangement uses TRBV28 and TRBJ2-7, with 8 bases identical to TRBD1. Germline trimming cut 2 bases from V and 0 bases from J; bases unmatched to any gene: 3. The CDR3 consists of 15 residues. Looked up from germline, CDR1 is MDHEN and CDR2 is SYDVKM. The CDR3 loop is CASSLGGQVSYEQYF. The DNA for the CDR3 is TGTGCCAGCAGTTTAGGGGGACAGGTCTCCTACGAGCAGTACTTC.

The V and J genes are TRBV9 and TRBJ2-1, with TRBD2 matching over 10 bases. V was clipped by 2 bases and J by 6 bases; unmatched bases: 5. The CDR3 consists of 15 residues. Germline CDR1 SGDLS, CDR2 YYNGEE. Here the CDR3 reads CASSVLAGVVNEQFF. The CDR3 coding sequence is TGTGCCAGCAGCGTCCTAGCGGGAGTAGTCAATGAGCAGTTCTTC.

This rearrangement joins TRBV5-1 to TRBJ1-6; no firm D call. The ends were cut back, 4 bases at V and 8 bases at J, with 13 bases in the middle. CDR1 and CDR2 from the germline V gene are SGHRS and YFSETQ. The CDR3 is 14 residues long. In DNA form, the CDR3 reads TGCGCCAGCAGCCTGGAGTGGGCCGATTCACCCCTCCACTTT. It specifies CASSLEWADSPLHF.

The CDR3 sequence is CASSFSSGSSPYEQYF. In DNA, the CDR3 is TGCGCCAGCAGCTTCTCTAGCGGGTCAAGCCCCTACGAGCAGTACTTC. J is TRBJ2-7 and V is TRBV5-1; 8 bases map to TRBD2. Germline lookup yields CDR1 SGHRS and CDR2 YFSETQ. This CDR3 is built from 16 residues. V was clipped by 2 bases and J by 2 bases; unmatched bases: 9. The full variable domain, rest sourced from reference TRBV5-1 and TRBJ2-7, is KAGVTQTPRYLIKTRGQQVTLSCSPISGHRSVSWYQQTPGQGLQFLFEYFSETQRNKGNFPGRFSGRQFSNSRSEMNVSTLELGDSALYLCASSFSSGSSPYEQYFGPGTRLTVT.

The CDR3 here is CATSRAPGGPNEQYF. CDR3 bases: TGTGCCACCAGCAGAGCCCCAGGGGGCCCCAACGAGCAGTACTTC. This chain uses TRBV15 with TRBJ2-7, with TRBD1 identical over 8 bases. The length of the CDR3 is 15 residues. Germline-derived CDR1 and CDR2 are LNHNV and YYDKDF (reference sequence). V was pared by 1 base and J by 5 bases, with 7 bases of the junction left unmatched. Drawing the rest from reference TRBV15 and TRBJ2-7, the complete variable domain is DAMVIQNPRYQVTQFGKPVTLSCSQTLNHNVMYWYQQKSSQAPKLLFHYYDKDFNNEADTPDNFQSRRPNTSFCFLDIRSPGLGDTAMYLCATSRAPGGPNEQYFGPGTRLTVT.

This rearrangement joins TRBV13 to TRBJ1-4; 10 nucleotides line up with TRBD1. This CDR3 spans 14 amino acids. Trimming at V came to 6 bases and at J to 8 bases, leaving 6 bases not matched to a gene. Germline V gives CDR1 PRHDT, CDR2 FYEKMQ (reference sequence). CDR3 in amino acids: CASSTGQGGEKLFF. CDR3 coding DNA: TGTGCCAGCAGTACTGGACAGGGGGGGGAAAAACTGTTTTTT.

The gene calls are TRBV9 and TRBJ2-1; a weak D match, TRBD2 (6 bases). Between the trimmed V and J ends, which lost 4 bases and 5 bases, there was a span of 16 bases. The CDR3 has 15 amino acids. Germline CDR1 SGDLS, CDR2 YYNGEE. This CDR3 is CASSSTMWGDNEQFF. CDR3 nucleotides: TGTGCCAGCAGCTCTACAATGTGGGGGGACAATGAGCAGTTCTTC.

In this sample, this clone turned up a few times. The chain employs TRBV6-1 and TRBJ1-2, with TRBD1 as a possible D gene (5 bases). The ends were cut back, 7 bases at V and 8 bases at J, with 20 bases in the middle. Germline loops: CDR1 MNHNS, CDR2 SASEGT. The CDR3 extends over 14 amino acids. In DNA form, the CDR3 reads TGTGCCAGCACCGTGGGGGGAAAGGTTGGCGGCTACACCTTC. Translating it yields CASTVGGKVGGYTF.

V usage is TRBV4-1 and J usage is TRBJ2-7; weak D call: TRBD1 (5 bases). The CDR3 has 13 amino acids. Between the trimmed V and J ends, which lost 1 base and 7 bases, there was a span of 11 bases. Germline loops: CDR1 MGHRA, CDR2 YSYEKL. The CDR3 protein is CASSQVLGEEQYF. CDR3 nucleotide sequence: TGCGCCAGCAGCCAAGTTCTAGGGGAAGAGCAGTACTTC.

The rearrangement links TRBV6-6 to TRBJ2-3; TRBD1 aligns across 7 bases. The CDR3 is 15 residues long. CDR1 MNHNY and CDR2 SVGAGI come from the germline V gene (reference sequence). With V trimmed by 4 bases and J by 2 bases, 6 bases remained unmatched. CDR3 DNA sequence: TGTGCCAGCAGTTCGTCACAGGGGACCACAGATACGCAGTATTTT. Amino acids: CASSSSQGTTDTQYF.

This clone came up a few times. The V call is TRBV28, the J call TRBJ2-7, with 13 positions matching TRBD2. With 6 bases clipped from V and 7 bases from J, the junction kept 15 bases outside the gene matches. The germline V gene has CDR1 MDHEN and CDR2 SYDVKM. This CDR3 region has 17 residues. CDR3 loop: CASSRGLAGRDFWEQYF. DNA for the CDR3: TGTGCCAGCAGCCGGGGACTAGCGGGAAGAGACTTTTGGGAGCAGTACTTC.

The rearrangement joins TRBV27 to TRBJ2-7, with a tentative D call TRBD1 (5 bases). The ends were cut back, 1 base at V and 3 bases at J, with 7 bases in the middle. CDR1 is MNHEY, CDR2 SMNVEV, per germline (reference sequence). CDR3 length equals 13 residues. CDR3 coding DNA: TGTGCCAGCAGTTTATTCCAGGGCTACGAGCAGTACTTC. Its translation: CASSLFQGYEQYF.

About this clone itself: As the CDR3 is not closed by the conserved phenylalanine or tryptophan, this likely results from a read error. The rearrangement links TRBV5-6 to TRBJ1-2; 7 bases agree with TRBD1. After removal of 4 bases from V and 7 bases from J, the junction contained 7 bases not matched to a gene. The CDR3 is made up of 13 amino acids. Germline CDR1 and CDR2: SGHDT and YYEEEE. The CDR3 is CASSQDRVVGYTY. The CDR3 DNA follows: TGTGCCAGCAGCCAAGACAGGGTGGTTGGCTACACCTAC.

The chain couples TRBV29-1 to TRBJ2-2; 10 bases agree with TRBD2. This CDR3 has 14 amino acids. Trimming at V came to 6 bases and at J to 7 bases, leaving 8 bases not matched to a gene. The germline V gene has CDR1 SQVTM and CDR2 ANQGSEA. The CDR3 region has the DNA TGCAGCGTCCCTAGCGGGAGAAGTGGCGGGGAGCTGTTTTTT. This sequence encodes CSVPSGRSGGELFF.

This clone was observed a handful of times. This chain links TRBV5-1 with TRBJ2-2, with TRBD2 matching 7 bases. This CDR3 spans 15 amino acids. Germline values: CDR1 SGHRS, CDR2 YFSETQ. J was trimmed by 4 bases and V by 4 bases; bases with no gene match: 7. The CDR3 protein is CASSGGGSRTGELFF. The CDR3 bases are TGCGCCAGCAGCGGCGGCGGGAGTCGCACCGGGGAGCTGTTTTTT.

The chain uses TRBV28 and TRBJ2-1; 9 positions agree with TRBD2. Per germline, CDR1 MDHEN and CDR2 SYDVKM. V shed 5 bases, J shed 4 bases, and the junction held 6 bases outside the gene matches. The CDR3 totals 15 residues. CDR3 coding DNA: TGTGCCAGCAGTGTATCGGGACTAGCTTACAATGAGCAGTTCTTC. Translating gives CASSVSGLAYNEQFF.

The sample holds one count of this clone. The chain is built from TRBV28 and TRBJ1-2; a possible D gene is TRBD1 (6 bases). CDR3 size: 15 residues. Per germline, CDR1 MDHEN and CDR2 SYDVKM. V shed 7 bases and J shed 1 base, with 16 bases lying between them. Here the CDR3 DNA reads TGTGCCAGCACCCCCCCGGGACATCTTAACTATGGCTACACCTTC. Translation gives CASTPPGHLNYGYTF.

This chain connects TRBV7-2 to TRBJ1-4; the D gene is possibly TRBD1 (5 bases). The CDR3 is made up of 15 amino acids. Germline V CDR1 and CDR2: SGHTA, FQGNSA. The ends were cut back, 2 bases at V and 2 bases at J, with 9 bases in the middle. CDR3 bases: TGTGCCAGCAGCTTAAACAGGAACACTAATGAAAAACTGTTTTTT. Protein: CASSLNRNTNEKLFF.

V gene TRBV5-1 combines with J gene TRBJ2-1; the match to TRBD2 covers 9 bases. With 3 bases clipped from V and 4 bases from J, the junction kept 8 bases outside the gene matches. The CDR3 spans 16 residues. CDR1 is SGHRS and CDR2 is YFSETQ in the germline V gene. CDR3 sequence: CASSSAGTSFYNEQFF. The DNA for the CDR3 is TGCGCCAGCAGCTCAGCCGGGACTAGCTTTTACAATGAGCAGTTCTTC.

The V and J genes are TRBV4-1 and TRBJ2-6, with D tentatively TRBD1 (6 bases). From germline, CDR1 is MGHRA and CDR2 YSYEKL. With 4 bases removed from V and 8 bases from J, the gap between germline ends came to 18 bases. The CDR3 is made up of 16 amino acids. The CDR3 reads CASSPFRPGVTNVLTF. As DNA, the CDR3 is TGCGCCAGCAGCCCCTTCCGTCCAGGGGTAACCAACGTCCTGACTTTC.

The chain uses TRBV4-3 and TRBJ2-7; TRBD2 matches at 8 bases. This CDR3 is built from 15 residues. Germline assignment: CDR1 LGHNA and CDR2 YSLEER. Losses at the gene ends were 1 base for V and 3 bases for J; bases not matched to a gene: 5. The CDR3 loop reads CASSQGAAGDYEQYF. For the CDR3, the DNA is TGCGCCAGCAGCCAAGGTGCAGCGGGGGACTACGAGCAGTACTTC.

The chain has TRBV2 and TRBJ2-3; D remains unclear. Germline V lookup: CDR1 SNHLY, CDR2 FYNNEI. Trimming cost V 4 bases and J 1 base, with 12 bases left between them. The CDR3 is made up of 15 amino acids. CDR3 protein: CASSALAAGTDTQYF. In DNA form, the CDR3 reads TGTGCCAGCAGTGCGCTCGCGGCGGGCACAGATACGCAGTATTTT.

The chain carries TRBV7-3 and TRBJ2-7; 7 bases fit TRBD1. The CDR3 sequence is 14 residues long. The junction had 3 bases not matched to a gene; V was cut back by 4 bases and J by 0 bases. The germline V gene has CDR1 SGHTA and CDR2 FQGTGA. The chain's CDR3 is CASSSQGSSYEQYF. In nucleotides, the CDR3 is TGTGCCAGCAGCTCACAGGGGAGCTCCTACGAGCAGTACTTC.